This T cell receptor (beta chain) was recorded in a study of T-cell reconstitution after alpha-beta-depleted transplantation in children. A library of TCRbeta sequences, prepared with unique molecular identifiers, was generated. TCRdb reprocessed the PCR reads with MiXCR, giving one entry per CDR3 protein. The sample contains 300,000 to 350,000 distinct CDR3 sequences, 20% to 30% of which appear only once. Germline loops: CDR1 SQVTM, CDR2 ANQGSEA. Trimming at V came to 6 bases and at J to 5 bases, leaving 9 bases not matched to a gene. The CDR3 runs 13 residues. The origin of this receptor is a male patient younger than 18 who had a stem cell transplant for acute lymphoblastic leukemia, so the T cells may come from the graft donor. V usage is TRBV29-1 and J usage is TRBJ2-7, with 8 bases aligning to TRBD2. The specimen comprised PBMCs, mostly from graft donor cells, sampled 180 days after TCRalphabeta/CD19-depleted stem cell transplant. The CDR3 loop is CSVADGLANEQYF. The DNA of the CDR3 is TGCAGCGTGGCAGACGGACTAGCTAACGAGCAGTACTTC.